A single sample is the source of the 27 T cell receptor beta chains below, sequenced in a study of T cell responses to AZD1222 COVID-19 vaccine. The repertoire was sequenced with immunoSEQ multiplex PCR; TCRdb's copy has only in-frame clones and lacks some. The table has under 85,000 clones, around 87% seen once. The input for sequencing was peripheral blood, taken on day 0 of AZD1222 vaccination. The source is an adult in good health.

For the CDR3, the DNA is TGTGCCAGCAGTTTCAGGGGAGAGACCCAGTACTTC. Amino acid sequence: CASSFRGETQYF. The chain has TRBV3-1 (or the pseudogene TRBV3-2) and TRBJ2-5; D is perhaps TRBD1 (6 bases). With 6 bases removed from V and 4 bases from J, the gap between germline ends came to 9 bases. From germline, CDR1 is LGHDT and CDR2 YNNKEL (reference sequence). The length of the CDR3 is 12 residues.

V gene TRBV7-2 combines with J gene TRBJ2-7; D remains unclear. Trimming removed 5 bases at V and 2 bases at J, with 16 bases between. Germline V gene data show CDR1 as SGHTA and CDR2 as FQGNSA. The CDR3 is made up of 15 amino acids. CDR3 sequence: CASSPKVGTTYEQYF. The CDR3 DNA sequence: TGTGCCAGCAGCCCTAAGGTGGGCACAACCTACGAGCAGTACTTC.

This chain joins TRBV21-1 and TRBJ1-5. TRBV21-1 is a pseudogene locus. This CDR3 is built from 16 residues. This chain's CDR3 is CASSKMLRDSNQPQHF. Written as DNA, the CDR3 is TGTGCCAGCAGCAAAATGTTAAGGGACAGCAATCAGCCCCAGCATTTT.

The chain has TRBV28 and TRBJ1-2, with 7 positions matching TRBD1. Germline V gene lookup returns CDR1 MDHEN and CDR2 SYDVKM. The CDR3 totals 14 residues. The V gene end was trimmed by 4 bases and the J gene end by 2 bases; junction bases not matched to a gene: 4. The CDR3: CASSSTGANYGYTF. CDR3 in DNA: TGTGCCAGCAGTTCTACAGGGGCCAACTATGGCTACACCTTC.

The chain links TRBV7-3 to TRBJ1-1; D may be TRBD1 (5 bases). The CDR3 length is 13 residues. Trimming cost V 4 bases and J 3 bases, with 9 bases left between them. In germline, CDR1 is SGHTA, CDR2 FQGTGA. This CDR3 reads CASSWLGDTEAFF. CDR3 DNA sequence: TGTGCCAGCAGCTGGCTGGGGGACACTGAAGCTTTCTTT.

The V and J genes are TRBV5-1 and TRBJ2-1; the D is unclear. This CDR3 is 14 amino acids long. The V gene's germline CDR1 is SGHRS and CDR2 YFSETQ. V lost 3 bases and J 2 bases, leaving 9 bases between the germline ends. The CDR3 spells CASSYAETYNEQFF. Here the CDR3 DNA reads TGCGCCAGCAGCTATGCGGAGACCTACAATGAGCAGTTCTTC.

The chain couples TRBV15 to TRBJ2-7; D call uncertain. CDR3 length: 16 amino acids. Trimming pared 3 bases from V and 2 bases from J, leaving 17 bases between. The germline CDR1 and CDR2 sequences are LNHNV and YYDKDF (reference sequence). The CDR3 DNA is TGTGCCACCAGCAGTCGTGATGCAGGCCCCCCCTACGAGCAGTACTTC. It specifies CATSSRDAGPPYEQYF.

The V gene is TRBV7-8, the J gene TRBJ1-1, with a tentative D call TRBD1 (5 bases). Germline CDR1 SGHVS, CDR2 FQNEAQ. Trimming shortened V by 2 bases and J by 4 bases, and 14 bases separated the two germline ends. CDR3 length: 15 residues. CDR3 sequence (DNA): TGTGCCAGCAGCTTAAGCGGCAGGGCGGTCACTGAAGCTTTCTTT. Protein: CASSLSGRAVTEAFF.

This clone occurred once. The CDR3 sequence: CASTAGTLGYTEAFF. CDR3 DNA: TGTGCCAGCACCGCCGGGACCCTGGGGTACACTGAAGCTTTCTTT. The J gene is TRBJ1-1, the V gene TRBV2; D possibly corresponds to TRBD1 (5 bases). Germline lookup yields CDR1 SNHLY and CDR2 FYNNEI. V was pared by 7 bases and J by 3 bases, with 18 bases between. The CDR3 sequence is 15 residues long.

The chain recombines TRBV5-4 with TRBJ2-1, with D maybe TRBD1 (6 bases). The germline V and J ends were trimmed by 0 bases and 4 bases, with 14 bases remaining between them. This CDR3 has 16 residues. Germline V gene sequence: CDR1 SGHNT, CDR2 YYREEE (reference sequence). The CDR3 loop reads CASSLAPKGEYNEQFF. The CDR3 DNA reads TGTGCCAGCAGCTTGGCCCCTAAGGGGGAGTACAATGAGCAGTTCTTC.

J is TRBJ2-3 and V is TRBV3-1 (or the pseudogene TRBV3-2), with a tentative D call TRBD1 (6 bases). The length of the CDR3 is 15 residues. Trimming stripped 4 bases from V and 2 bases from J, with 13 bases between. Germline V lookup: CDR1 LGHDT, CDR2 YNNKEL (reference sequence). CDR3 sequence reads: CASSPNAGATDTQYF. The CDR3 DNA reads TGTGCCAGCAGCCCCAACGCAGGGGCCACAGATACGCAGTATTTT.

This clone was picked up one time. This chain joins TRBV19 and TRBJ1-5; D possibly corresponds to TRBD1 (5 bases). The germline gives CDR1 LNHDA, CDR2 SQIVND (reference sequence). The CDR3 is made up of 17 amino acids. The V gene lost 0 bases and the J gene lost 0 bases, with 12 bases spanning the gap. In nucleotides, the CDR3 is TGTGCCAGTAGTATAGACCTGACAGAGTTTAGCAATCAGCCCCAGCATTTT. Translated, it gives CASSIDLTEFSNQPQHF.

The V and J genes are TRBV10-3 and TRBJ2-7; the match to TRBD2 covers 7 bases. Losses at the gene ends were 4 bases for V and 5 bases for J; bases not matched to a gene: 8. Germline CDR1 and CDR2: ENHRY and SYGVKD. CDR3 length: 14 amino acids. CDR3 region: CAISGGGSIDEQYF. In DNA form, the CDR3 reads TGTGCCATCAGTGGGGGCGGGAGCATCGACGAGCAGTACTTC.

This chain connects TRBV7-2 to TRBJ1-1, with a tentative D call TRBD1 (5 bases). The CDR3 sequence is 14 residues long. CDR1 is SGHTA and CDR2 is FQGNSA in the germline V gene. V lost 4 bases and J lost 5, with 14 bases in between. This CDR3 reads CASSSIGRGTEAFF. DNA for the CDR3: TGTGCCAGCAGCTCCATTGGACGGGGGACTGAAGCTTTCTTT.

The chain links TRBV11-2 to TRBJ1-4; 8 bases fit TRBD1. The CDR3 consists of 15 residues. V dropped 5 bases and J dropped 6; count of bases not matched to a gene: 8. Germline assignment: CDR1 SGHAT and CDR2 FQNNGV. CDR3 loop: CASSPWTGRDEKLFF. CDR3 bases: TGTGCCAGCAGCCCATGGACAGGGAGGGATGAAAAACTGTTTTTT.

The chain is built from TRBV5-1 and TRBJ2-2, with TRBD1 matching over 8 bases. The CDR3 consists of 15 residues. CDR1 is SGHRS, CDR2 YFSETQ, per germline. The V and J ends lost 5 bases and 2 bases, in that order; junction bases with no gene match: 5. The CDR3 spells CASSKDRANTGELFF. The CDR3 nucleotides read TGCGCCAGCAGTAAGGACAGGGCAAACACCGGGGAGCTGTTTTTT.

This chain links TRBV3-1 (or the pseudogene TRBV3-2) with TRBJ2-1; D not certain. CDR3 size: 15 residues. The germline V and J ends were trimmed by 2 bases and 8 bases, with 16 bases remaining between them. Germline CDR1 LGHDT, CDR2 YNNKEL (reference sequence). This CDR3 reads CASSQWPWGPDEQFF. For the CDR3, the DNA is TGTGCCAGCAGCCAATGGCCTTGGGGTCCCGATGAGCAGTTCTTC.

J is TRBJ1-2 and V is TRBV6-5, with TRBD1 as a possible D gene (5 bases). Germline CDR1 and CDR2: MNHEY and SVGAGI. Trimming cost V 6 bases and J 4 bases, with 12 bases left between them. The CDR3 is 13 amino acids. The CDR3 sequence: CASRGRQSYGYTF. The CDR3 DNA is TGTGCCAGCAGGGGTCGACAGAGCTATGGCTACACCTTC.

The genes are TRBV28 and TRBJ1-6; D perhaps matches TRBD1 (5 bases). This CDR3 contains 12 residues. In germline, CDR1 is MDHEN, CDR2 SYDVKM. V was trimmed by 0 bases and J by 16 bases, leaving 10 bases between them. CDR3 nucleotides: TGTGCCAGCAGTTTATGGGGGCAGCATCTCCACTTT. Its protein is CASSLWGQHLHF.

The chain uses TRBV9 and TRBJ2-2; 9 bases agree with TRBD1. The length of the CDR3 is 14 residues. Losses at the gene ends were 6 bases for V and 4 bases for J; bases not matched to a gene: 4. Germline V CDR1 and CDR2: SGDLS, YYNGEE. CDR3 residues: CASTPTGGTGELFF. DNA of the CDR3: TGTGCCAGCACCCCGACAGGGGGCACCGGGGAGCTGTTTTTT.

The chain combines TRBV11-2 with TRBJ2-7, with TRBD2 as a possible D gene (5 bases). V dropped 2 bases and J dropped 7 bases, with 15 bases sitting between them. The CDR3 is 14 amino acids. Looked up from germline, CDR1 is SGHAT and CDR2 is FQNNGV. CDR3 bases: TGTGCCAGCAGCTTACAGATGCGGGCTGATGAGCAGTACTTC. This sequence encodes CASSLQMRADEQYF.

The gene calls are TRBV7-2 and TRBJ1-5, with D perhaps matching TRBD1 (5 bases). This CDR3 is built from 12 residues. Trimming took 2 bases from V and 7 from J, leaving 6 bases between them. The V gene's germline CDR1 is SGHTA and CDR2 FQGNSA. The CDR3 DNA follows: TGTGCCAGCAGCTTAAGGGACCAGCCCCAGCATTTT. This sequence encodes CASSLRDQPQHF.

The genes are TRBV2 and TRBJ1-5; perhaps TRBD1 as D (6 bases). Germline CDR1 reads SNHLY; CDR2 reads FYNNEI. The CDR3 extends over 14 amino acids. The ends were cut back, 5 bases at V and 7 bases at J, with 15 bases in the middle. CDR3 DNA sequence: TGTGCCAGCAGTCTCAGGGGATCTGGGCAGCCCCAGCATTTT. It codes for CASSLRGSGQPQHF.

Only a few counts were recorded for this clone. V usage is TRBV5-1 and J usage is TRBJ1-1; D call uncertain. The V gene's germline CDR1 is SGHRS and CDR2 YFSETQ. The CDR3 sequence is 13 residues long. V was clipped by 7 bases and J by 1 base, with 11 bases between them. The CDR3 spells CASGQRGNTEAFF. CDR3 coding DNA: TGCGCCAGCGGGCAACGGGGGAACACTGAAGCTTTCTTT. The full variable domain, in which reference TRBV5-1 and TRBJ1-1 provide the parts outside the CDR3, is KAGVTQTPRYLIKTRGQQVTLSCSPISGHRSVSWYQQTPGQGLQFLFEYFSETQRNKGNFPGRFSGRQFSNSRSEMNVSTLELGDSALYLCASGQRGNTEAFFGQGTRLTVV.

V usage is TRBV5-1 and J usage is TRBJ1-4; no reliable D call. The germline gives CDR1 SGHRS, CDR2 YFSETQ. The CDR3 covers 13 residues. V gave up 3 bases and J gave up 3 bases, with 6 bases separating them. The CDR3, as DNA: TGCGCCAGCAGCTCGGGAGCTAATGAAAAACTGTTTTTT. Encoded protein: CASSSGANEKLFF. The complete variable domain, with remaining parts taken from reference TRBV5-1 and TRBJ1-4, reads KAGVTQTPRYLIKTRGQQVTLSCSPISGHRSVSWYQQTPGQGLQFLFEYFSETQRNKGNFPGRFSGRQFSNSRSEMNVSTLELGDSALYLCASSSGANEKLFFGSGTQLSVL.

This sequence joins TRBV27 and TRBJ1-4; a possible D gene is TRBD1 (5 bases). Between the trimmed V and J ends, which lost 0 bases and 7 bases, there was a span of 12 bases. CDR1 MNHEY and CDR2 SMNVEV come from the germline V gene (reference sequence). This CDR3 is 15 amino acids long. In DNA form, the CDR3 reads TGTGCCAGCAGTTTATCGGGAGGGGCTGGTGAAAAACTGTTTTTT. Residues: CASSLSGGAGEKLFF.

The chain recombines TRBV9 with TRBJ2-5; D is perhaps TRBD2 (5 bases). This CDR3 spans 15 amino acids. The V and J ends lost 3 bases and 2 bases respectively, with 14 bases between them. CDR1 is SGDLS and CDR2 is YYNGEE in the germline V gene. The DNA for the CDR3 is TGTGCCAGCAGCGCCGGGCGGGCGGATCAAGAGACCCAGTACTTC. Protein product: CASSAGRADQETQYF.